This TCR beta chain originates from a study of patients and donors after allogeneic stem cell transplantation. Germline assignment: CDR1 SGHRS and CDR2 YFSETQ. The CDR3 covers 14 residues. The V and J ends lost 3 bases and 8 bases, in that order; junction bases with no gene match: 2. TCRdb processed the RT-PCR reads anew with MiXCR; each CDR3 protein has one entry. The sample shows 410,000 or so distinct CDR3 sequences, around 16% of them seen only once. The chain recombines TRBV5-1 with TRBJ2-1, with 13 bases aligning to TRBD2. The sequence was collected from a human donor who was either an allogeneic HSCT recipient or a stem cell or donor lymphocyte infusion donor (not recorded which). It is not recorded whose cells these are; they may come from a transplant donor. The sample consisted of blood, either unsorted or a sorted T cell fraction (not recorded which). This CDR3 is CASSSTSGRDEQFF. The CDR3 DNA reads TGCGCCAGCAGCTCCACTAGCGGGAGGGATGAGCAGTTCTTC.